Below, 24 T cell receptor beta chains from the same sample are listed, as sequenced in a study of cytomegalovirus exposure and HLA in healthy donors. The PCR had 60 Vbeta and 13 Jbeta primers. The protocol was immunoSEQ multiplex PCR, while the TCRdb copy is restricted to in-frame clones and leaves out a portion. The sample lists under 200,000 clones; 84% were seen once. The sample taken for sequencing was PBMCs. All receptors come from a man between 45 and 60 years old in good health and CMV-seropositive.

The chain is built from TRBV5-6 and TRBJ2-7; maybe TRBD2 (5 bases). Germline CDR1 SGHDT, CDR2 YYEEEE. The CDR3 length is 14 residues. Trimming stripped 3 bases from V and 2 bases from J, with 12 bases between. In DNA, the CDR3 is TGTGCCAGCAGCTGGAGGCAGACCCCCTACGAGCAGTACTTC. Translation: CASSWRQTPYEQYF.

With respect to this clone: One end of the junction is discordant with germline, which a read error may explain. The chain employs TRBV9 and TRBJ2-1; TRBD2 agrees at 8 bases. Germline loops: CDR1 SGDLS, CDR2 YYNGEE. The CDR3 extends over 14 amino acids. The CDR3 DNA reads TGTGCCAGCGACAACACTCCTTCCGGGACTAGTATGCTCTTC. This codes for CASDNTPSGTSMLF. Supplemented by reference TRBV9 and TRBJ2-1, the full variable domain reads DSGVTQTPKHLITATGQRVTLRCSPRSGDLSVYWYQQSLDQGLQFLIQYYNGEERAKGNILERFSAQQFPDLHSELNLSSLELGDSALYFCASDNTPSGTSMLFGPGTRLTVL.

The gene calls are TRBV27 and TRBJ1-1; D is unresolved. Looked up from germline, CDR1 is MNHEY and CDR2 is SMNVEV (reference sequence). V gave up 7 bases and J gave up 10 bases, with 19 bases separating them. This CDR3 spans 13 amino acids. As DNA, the CDR3 is TGTGCCAGCACGGGAGATGGCTCAAGGGCAGCTTTCTTT. Protein product: CASTGDGSRAAFF.

The chain uses TRBV4-1 and TRBJ2-3, with TRBD1 identical over 8 bases. Per germline, CDR1 MGHRA and CDR2 YSYEKL. This CDR3 region has 15 residues. V trimming: 4 bases; J trimming: 5 bases; junction bases outside the gene matches: 8. The CDR3 loop is CASSPQGARVDTQYF. The DNA for the CDR3 is TGCGCCAGCAGCCCGCAGGGGGCCCGAGTAGATACGCAGTATTTT.

The genes are TRBV6-1 and TRBJ2-7; D gene uncertain. CDR3 length equals 13 residues. Germline CDR1 MNHNS, CDR2 SASEGT. Trimming took 4 bases from V and 7 from J, leaving 14 bases between them. CDR3 region: CASSVDGDGEQYV. The CDR3 nucleotides read TGTGCCAGCAGTGTGGACGGCGATGGGGAGCAGTACGTC.

The genes are TRBV15 and TRBJ2-7, with D possibly being TRBD1 (6 bases). Germline V gene lookup returns CDR1 LNHNV and CDR2 YYDKDF (reference sequence). The CDR3 runs to 15 residues. V was clipped by 0 bases and J by 0 bases, with 9 bases between them. CDR3 DNA: TGTGCCACCAGCAGAGATCAGGGGAGCTCCTACGAGCAGTACTTC. Amino acids: CATSRDQGSSYEQYF.

The chain has TRBV15 and TRBJ1-2; 8 bases map to TRBD1. V shed 7 bases and J 4 bases; nucleotides not matched to a gene: 5. Germline CDR1 LNHNV, CDR2 YYDKDF (reference sequence). This CDR3 has 13 residues. Here the CDR3 reads CATKQGVGYGYTF. The CDR3 DNA sequence: TGTGCCACCAAACAGGGGGTAGGCTATGGCTACACCTTC.

This clone was seen only a few times. The chain links TRBV11-1 to TRBJ1-5; D may be TRBD1 (6 bases). CDR1 SGHAT and CDR2 FQDESV come from the germline V gene (reference sequence). Trimming stripped 5 bases from V and 6 bases from J, with 14 bases between. This CDR3 region has 14 residues. Written as DNA, the CDR3 is TGTGCCAGCAGCCTTACAGGGATAGGTCAGCCCCAGCATTTT. Residues: CASSLTGIGQPQHF.

This clone was observed a few times. The chain joins TRBV27 to TRBJ2-7; 7 bases match TRBD1. Germline CDR1 is MNHEY and CDR2 is SMNVEV (reference sequence). V was pared by 8 bases and J by 2 bases, with 9 bases of the junction left unmatched. The CDR3 is 14 residues long. In DNA form, the CDR3 reads TGTGCCAGCCGACCCGTAGGGGGCACCTACGAGCAGTACTTC. Protein sequence: CASRPVGGTYEQYF.

This clone was observed a single time. The rearrangement joins TRBV2 to TRBJ1-1; 7 bases are a match to TRBD1. The CDR3 is made up of 13 amino acids. J lost 4 bases, V lost 9 bases, and 8 bases had no gene match. Germline V lookup: CDR1 SNHLY, CDR2 FYNNEI. The CDR3 coding sequence is TGTGCCAGGGTGACCCCAGGGGGCACTGAAGCTTTCTTT. Its translation: CARVTPGGTEAFF.

The rearrangement links TRBV6-5 to TRBJ2-1, with TRBD2 matching 8 bases. CDR3 length equals 14 residues. Germline V gene sequence: CDR1 MNHEY, CDR2 SVGAGI. V gave up 7 bases and J gave up 0 bases; unmatched junction bases: 2. The CDR3 sequence: CASKSGSSYNEQFF. CDR3 in DNA: TGTGCCAGCAAGAGCGGGAGCTCCTACAATGAGCAGTTCTTC.

This chain joins TRBV6-1 and TRBJ1-1, with a possible D match to TRBD1 (5 bases). Germline values: CDR1 MNHNS, CDR2 SASEGT. The V and J ends lost 4 bases and 4 bases respectively, with 19 bases between them. This CDR3 region has 16 residues. This CDR3 is CASSVRPPMGRTEAFF. CDR3 nucleotide sequence: TGTGCCAGCAGTGTGCGGCCTCCTATGGGGCGCACTGAAGCTTTCTTT.

The V call is TRBV9, the J call TRBJ2-3; no firm D call. The germline V gene encodes CDR1 SGDLS and CDR2 YYNGEE. V lost 0 bases and J 2 bases, leaving 10 bases between the germline ends. The CDR3 spans 15 residues. The CDR3 protein is CASSVDPSTTDTQYF. As DNA, the CDR3 is TGTGCCAGCAGCGTAGATCCTAGTACCACAGATACGCAGTATTTT.

The chain couples TRBV11-2 to TRBJ1-1; D may be TRBD1 (5 bases). Trimming took 4 bases from V and 11 from J, leaving 17 bases between them. The germline CDR1 and CDR2 sequences are SGHAT and FQNNGV. The CDR3 is made up of 13 amino acids. DNA of the CDR3: TGTGCCAGCAGCTCGTCTCCGGGGACTAGGGCTTTCTTT. Translated, it gives CASSSSPGTRAFF.

The chain links TRBV6-6 to TRBJ2-7; maybe TRBD1 (6 bases). Germline values: CDR1 MNHNY, CDR2 SVGAGI (reference sequence). CDR3 length: 13 residues. The ends were cut back, 6 bases at V and 3 bases at J, with 12 bases in the middle. DNA for the CDR3: TGTGCCAGCAGACTCGACAGGAGCTACGAGCAGTACTTC. This translates into CASRLDRSYEQYF.

This clone has only a few counts. This chain uses TRBV11-2 with TRBJ1-1, with D hard to call. The CDR3 consists of 14 residues. CDR1 is SGHAT, CDR2 FQNNGV, per germline. V lost 2 bases, J lost 0 bases, and 7 bases lay in between. In DNA form, the CDR3 reads TGTGCCAGCAGCTTATCCAGGTTGAACACTGAAGCTTTCTTT. It specifies CASSLSRLNTEAFF.

The chain couples TRBV6-6 to TRBJ2-7, with 8 bases identical to TRBD1. The germline V gene encodes CDR1 MNHNY and CDR2 SVGAGI (reference sequence). Trimming removed 5 bases from V and 5 bases from J; junction bases left unmatched: 11. This CDR3 contains 15 residues. In DNA, the CDR3 is TGTGCCAGCAGTCGATACCGGGACAGGAAGAACGAGCAGTACTTC. Its protein product is CASSRYRDRKNEQYF.

The gene calls are TRBV7-2 and TRBJ1-2; 10 nucleotides agree with TRBD1. The CDR3 runs 16 residues. CDR1 and CDR2 from the germline V gene are SGHTA and FQGNSA. V dropped 4 bases and J dropped 5; count of bases not matched to a gene: 10. DNA for the CDR3: TGTGCCAGCAGCTACCGTGGGACAGGGGAGCTGTATGGCTACACCTTC. Translating gives CASSYRGTGELYGYTF.

The chain combines TRBV7-2 with TRBJ2-7, with 7 positions matching TRBD2. Germline CDR1 SGHTA, CDR2 FQGNSA. CDR3 length: 14 residues. The ends lost 5 bases at V and 6 bases at J; junction bases unmatched: 10. CDR3 loop: CASSPDRGVLEQYF. The CDR3 region has the DNA TGTGCCAGCAGCCCGGACCGGGGGGTTCTCGAGCAGTACTTC. The complete variable domain, with remaining parts taken from reference TRBV7-2 and TRBJ2-7, reads GAGVSQSPSNKVTEKGKDVELRCDPISGHTALYWYRQSLGQGLEFLIYFQGNSAPDKSGLPSDRFSAERTGGSVSTLTIQRTQQEDSAVYLCASSPDRGVLEQYFGPGTRLTVT.

Comments on this clone: The same CDR3 is also encoded by other DNA sequences in this sample. The V gene is TRBV9, the J gene TRBJ1-5; TRBD1 might be the D (5 bases). The CDR3 consists of 15 residues. Germline V gives CDR1 SGDLS, CDR2 YYNGEE. V shed 0 bases and J shed 3 bases, with 10 bases lying between them. The CDR3 DNA is TGTGCCAGCAGCGTAGGTCAGGGTTTCAATCAGCCCCAGCATTTT. Encoded protein: CASSVGQGFNQPQHF. Full variable domain (rest looked up from reference TRBV9 and TRBJ1-5): DSGVTQTPKHLITATGQRVTLRCSPRSGDLSVYWYQQSLDQGLQFLIQYYNGEERAKGNILERFSAQQFPDLHSELNLSSLELGDSALYFCASSVGQGFNQPQHFGDGTRLSIL.

CDR3: CASRGDRRAYEQYV. CDR3 bases: TGTGCCAGCAGGGGAGACAGGCGGGCCTACGAGCAGTACGTC. The rearrangement joins TRBV2 to TRBJ2-7, with TRBD1 as a possible D gene (6 bases). Germline V gives CDR1 SNHLY, CDR2 FYNNEI. The CDR3 is 14 residues long. V lost 6 bases and J 2 bases, leaving 14 bases between the germline ends.

Written as DNA, the CDR3 is TGTGCCAGCAGTGAGGAAGGGGTGGGCGAGCAGTACGTC. Protein: CASSEEGVGEQYV. The chain is built from TRBV6-1 and TRBJ2-7; tentatively, D is TRBD1 (5 bases). In germline, CDR1 is MNHNS, CDR2 SASEGT. The germline V and J ends were trimmed by 3 bases and 6 bases, with 12 bases remaining between them. CDR3 length: 13 residues.

This clone was detected ten times or more. The chain employs TRBV11-2 and TRBJ1-1; 7 bases map to TRBD1. The CDR3 has 16 residues. CDR1 is SGHAT, CDR2 FQNNGV, per germline. With V trimmed by 4 bases and J by 7 bases, 15 bases remained unmatched. The CDR3 here is CASSYDRAFVPGEAFF. The CDR3 DNA follows: TGTGCCAGCAGCTACGACAGGGCCTTCGTCCCCGGTGAAGCTTTCTTT.

The sample holds a few counts of this clone. This chain links TRBV6-5 with TRBJ1-1; TRBD1 matches at 9 bases. After removal of 4 bases from V and 11 bases from J, the junction contained 17 bases not matched to a gene. Germline V gene sequence: CDR1 MNHEY, CDR2 SVGAGI. CDR3 length equals 16 residues. For the CDR3, the DNA is TGTGCCAGCAGTTTCCAGCCGGGACAGGGCCCCCCTGGGGCTTTCTTT. Translated, it gives CASSFQPGQGPPGAFF.